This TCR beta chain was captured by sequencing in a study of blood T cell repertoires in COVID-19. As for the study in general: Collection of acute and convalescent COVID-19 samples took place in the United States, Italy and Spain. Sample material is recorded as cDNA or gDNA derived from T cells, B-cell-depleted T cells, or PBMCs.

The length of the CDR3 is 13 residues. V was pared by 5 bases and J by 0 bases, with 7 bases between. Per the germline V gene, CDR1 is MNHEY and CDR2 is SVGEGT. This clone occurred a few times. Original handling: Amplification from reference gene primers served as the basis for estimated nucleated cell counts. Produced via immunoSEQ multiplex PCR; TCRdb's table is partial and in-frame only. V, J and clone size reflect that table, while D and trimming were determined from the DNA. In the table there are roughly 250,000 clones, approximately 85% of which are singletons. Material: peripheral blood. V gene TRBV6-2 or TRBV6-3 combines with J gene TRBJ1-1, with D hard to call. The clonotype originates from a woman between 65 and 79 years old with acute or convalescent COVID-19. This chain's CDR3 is CASSDTLNTEAFF. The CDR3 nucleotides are TGTGCCAGCAGTGACACCCTGAACACTGAAGCTTTCTTT.